Below are 20 T cell receptor delta chains sequenced from a single sample in a study of gamma-delta T cells after stem cell transplantation. TCRdb redid clone calling on the RT-PCR reads using CATT. Of about 1,500 delta-chain clones in the sample, 1.5% to 2% were seen once. Input material: gamma-delta T cells. These receptors were collected from a human donor. It is not recorded whose cells these are; they may come from a transplant donor.

The table lists this clone with a few counts. This sample also contains other DNA sequences that code for the same CDR3. The chain links TRDV1 to TRDJ1; no definite D call. Trimming took 3 bases from V and 0 from J, leaving 32 bases between them. Germline V gives CDR1 TSWWSYY, CDR2 QGS. This CDR3 is 22 amino acids long. CDR3 loop: CALGDHKTTEWAPGPYTDKLIF. The CDR3 DNA reads TGTGCTCTTGGGGACCACAAAACTACTGAGTGGGCCCCCGGCCCTTACACCGATAAACTCATCTTT.

This clone was seen only a few times. TCRdb's entry gives the protein of a much larger clone, which mismatches this DNA's translation at residue 11, likely from a read error; the protein reported here is translated from the DNA. The chain links TRDV2 to TRDJ1; 8 nucleotides line up with TRDD3. The V gene end was trimmed by 1 base and the J gene end by 2 bases; junction bases not matched to a gene: 11. The CDR3 runs 17 residues. In germline, CDR1 is GEAIGNYY, CDR2 EKD. CDR3 region: CACDTVGIQGETDKLIF. In DNA, the CDR3 is TGTGCCTGTGACACGGTGGGGATACAGGGGGAAACCGATAAACTCATCTTT.

This clone counts as large. This sample also contains other DNA sequences that code for the same CDR3. This chain connects TRDV2 to TRDJ1, with 9 bases lining up with TRDD2. The CDR3 totals 24 residues. The J segment lost 3 bases and the V segment lost 0 bases, leaving 31 bases of the junction unmatched. Germline values: CDR1 GEAIGNYY, CDR2 EKD. The DNA for the CDR3 is TGTGCCTGTGACACCGGAGCGGTTGGCCTTCCTACGATACCCGGAGGATGGGGGGCCGATAAACTCATCTTT. This codes for CACDTGAVGLPTIPGGWGADKLIF.

Concerning this clone itself: A read error is likely here: a far larger clone is one base away. This sample includes further DNA sequences coding for the same CDR3. This chain's CDR3 is CACDTVSGWGTPLRLSSWDTRQMFF. Here the CDR3 DNA reads TGTGCCTGTGACACCGTGAGTGGATGGGGGACCCCGCTTCGTCTATCGTCCTGGGACACCCGACAGATGTTTTTC. The V and J genes are TRDV2 and TRDJ3, with 7 bases aligning to TRDD3. Per germline, CDR1 GEAIGNYY and CDR2 EKD. This CDR3 is built from 25 residues. V lost 0 bases to trimming and J lost 1 base; unmatched junction nucleotides: 26.

This clone was recorded a few times. TCRdb shows a much larger clone's protein in place of this DNA's translation, and the two differ at residue 19, likely through a read error; the protein shown is translated from the DNA. The chain employs TRDV2 and TRDJ3; TRDD3 might be the D (8 bases). The germline gives CDR1 GEAIGNYY, CDR2 EKD. The CDR3 is made up of 21 amino acids. DNA for the CDR3: TGTGCCTGTGACACCACGGGGCTCTGGGGGAGCCCTTCCTGGGACACCCGACAGGTGTTTTTC. Translating it yields CACDTTGLWGSPSWDTRQVFF.

This clone was seen only a few times. TCRdb shows a much larger clone's protein in place of this DNA's translation, and the two differ at residue 4, likely through a read error; the protein shown is translated from the DNA. The rearrangement joins TRDV2 to TRDJ1; TRDD2 agrees at 9 bases. Germline loops: CDR1 GEAIGNYY, CDR2 EKD. The CDR3 has 16 amino acids. The CDR3 nucleotides are TGTGCCTGTGGCACCCTTCCTACCGATTACACCGATAAACTCATCTTT. It specifies CACGTLPTDYTDKLIF.

This clone occurred a few times. A read error likely explains why the TCRdb protein, taken from a much larger clone, differs from this DNA's translation at residue 9; the protein shown is translated from the DNA. The chain joins TRDV1 to TRDJ1; tentatively, D is TRDD3 (5 bases). Germline V CDR1 and CDR2: TSWWSYY, QGS. The ends were cut back, 1 base at V and 1 base at J, with 10 bases in the middle. The length of the CDR3 is 15 residues. This chain's CDR3 is CALGEPLWGTDKLIF. The CDR3 DNA follows: TGTGCTCTTGGGGAACCTTTGTGGGGCACCGATAAACTCATCTTT.

Note on this clone: A far larger clone is only one base removed, so a read error is likely. The V and J genes are TRDV2 and TRDJ3, with 7 bases lining up with TRDD3. Germline-derived CDR1 and CDR2 are GEAIGNYY and EKD. The CDR3 runs to 25 residues. The CDR3 is CACDTVSGWGTPLRLSSWNTRQMFF. The CDR3 DNA is TGTGCCTGTGACACCGTGAGTGGATGGGGGACCCCGCTTCGTTTATCGTCCTGGAACACCCGACAGATGTTTTTC.

Points on this clone: This DNA's translation differs at residue 12 from TCRdb's protein, which comes from a much larger clone; a read error is likely, and the protein shown is translated from the DNA. The rearrangement joins TRDV1 to TRDJ1, with 8 bases fitting TRDD3. The CDR3 is 21 residues long. V trimming: 6 bases; J trimming: 0 bases; junction bases outside the gene matches: 24. CDR1 and CDR2 (germline): TSWWSYY, QGS. The CDR3 region has the DNA TGTGCTCTTGGTCTACCGTACGAGTACTGGGGGGTACTTCCGTACACCGATAAACTCATCTTT. Translation gives CALGLPYEYWGVLPYTDKLIF.

A remark on this clone: TCRdb's protein for this DNA is that of a much larger clone and differs from the translation at residue 14, likely a read error; the protein shown is the DNA translation. The chain is built from TRDV2 and TRDJ1; TRDD2 agrees at 8 bases. Germline V gives CDR1 GEAIGNYY, CDR2 EKD. This CDR3 is 16 amino acids long. The CDR3 coding sequence is TGTGCCTGTGACACCCTTCCTACCGATTACACCGATAAACCCATCTTT. Translation: CACDTLPTDYTDKPIF.

A few counts support this clone. This DNA's translation differs at residue 4 from TCRdb's protein, which comes from a much larger clone; a read error is likely, and the protein shown is translated from the DNA. The chain couples TRDV2 to TRDJ1; 9 bases line up with TRDD3. Trimming took 5 bases from V and 0 from J; bases not matched to a gene: 12. Germline V gene data show CDR1 as GEAIGNYY and CDR2 as EKD. This CDR3 spans 17 amino acids. In DNA form, the CDR3 reads TGTGCCTGTGGCCTACTGGGGGAGAGGGGGAACACCGATAAACTCATCTTT. It is translated as CACGLLGERGNTDKLIF.

About this clone: This likely stems from a read error, as it lies one base from a far larger clone. Other DNA sequences of this sample code for an identical CDR3. V is TRDV1 and J is TRDJ3; 8 positions match TRDD3. J lost 4 bases, V lost 4 bases, and 27 bases had no gene match. The CDR3 is 24 residues long. The germline gives CDR1 TSWWSYY, CDR2 QGS. The CDR3 loop reads CALGALVSTLTGGLSSWDTRQMFF. The CDR3 nucleotides are TGTGCTCTTGGGGCCCTAGTATCTACACTTACTGGGGGTCTTAGCTCTTGGGACACCCGACAGATGTTTTTC.

This clone was observed a few times. The TCRdb record carries a much larger clone's protein, which differs from this DNA's translation at residue 12; a read error is the likely cause, and the protein listed here is the DNA translation. The CDR3 coding sequence is TGTGCCTGTGACAGGCTACCTCGTGGTTCCACCAATAAACTCATCTTT. This sequence encodes CACDRLPRGSTNKLIF. The chain links TRDV2 to TRDJ1; no reliable D call. Germline CDR1 is GEAIGNYY and CDR2 is EKD. The CDR3 consists of 16 residues.

This clone is medium-sized. The sample contains more than one DNA sequence encoding this CDR3. The J gene is TRDJ1, the V gene TRDV3; 8 bases fit TRDD3. J gave up 0 bases and V 2 bases, and 20 bases lay outside the gene matches. CDR1 is TVYSNPD, CDR2 GDNSRS, per germline (reference sequence). The CDR3 length is 19 residues. This CDR3 reads CAFWAFPVLGATYTDKLIF. The DNA of the CDR3 is TGTGCCTTTTGGGCCTTCCCCGTACTGGGGGCCACGTACACCGATAAACTCATCTTT.

A few counts support this clone. A far larger clone is one base from this, pointing to a likely read error. This sequence joins TRDV2 and TRDJ3; TRDD3 matches at 7 bases. This CDR3 comprises 25 residues. Germline V gene lookup returns CDR1 GEAIGNYY and CDR2 EKD. Here the CDR3 reads CACDTVSGWGTPLRLSSWDARQMFF. The DNA for the CDR3 is TGTGCCTGTGACACCGTGAGTGGATGGGGGACCCCGCTTCGTTTATCGTCCTGGGACGCCCGACAGATGTTTTTC.

In its sample, this clone was seen a few times. A far larger clone lies a single base away; this is likely a read error. Additional DNA sequences in this sample encode the identical CDR3. This chain links TRDV3 with TRDJ1; D gene ambiguous. Germline-derived CDR1 and CDR2 are TVYSNPD and GDNSRS (reference sequence). The CDR3 consists of 12 residues. The CDR3 DNA reads as TGTGCCTCCCGATCGTACACCGATAAACTTATCTTT. It encodes CASRSYTDKLIF.

This clone is termed large. Distinct nucleotide sequences in the sample also encode this CDR3. The chain joins TRDV2 to TRDJ3, with 9 bases that match TRDD3. CDR3 size: 19 residues. Losses at the gene ends were 3 bases for V and 0 bases for J; bases not matched to a gene: 8. The germline V gene has CDR1 GEAIGNYY and CDR2 EKD. CDR3 amino acids: CACDRVLGDASWDTRQMFF. CDR3 nucleotides: TGTGCCTGTGACCGCGTACTGGGGGACGCCTCCTGGGACACCCGACAGATGTTTTTC.

As for this clone: The protein TCRdb lists belongs to a much larger clone and differs from this DNA's translation at residue 7, which points to a read error; the protein shown is made from the DNA. The gene calls are TRDV2 and TRDJ1; D not certain. The germline CDR1 and CDR2 sequences are GEAIGNYY and EKD. This CDR3 region has 18 residues. The V end was cut by 2 bases, the J end by 1 base, with 22 bases between. The CDR3 DNA sequence: TGTGCCTGTGACAACGTGAGGGTCCCTAAGACGTCCACCGATAAACTCATCTTT. The encoded protein is CACDNVRVPKTSTDKLIF.

This clone showed up just a few times. It differs at one base from a far larger clone, so likely a read error. Other DNA sequences in this specimen translate into the identical CDR3. The J gene is TRDJ1, the V gene TRDV2, with 8 bases identical to TRDD3. CDR3 length equals 17 residues. Per germline, CDR1 GEAIGNYY and CDR2 EKD. This CDR3 reads CACDTVGIQGDTDKLIF. CDR3 DNA: TGTGCCTGTGACACGGTGGGGATACAGGGGGACACCGATAAGCTCATCTTT.

Within the sample, this clone is medium-sized. A far more abundant clone sits one base away, making this likely a read error. This same CDR3 is encoded by further DNA sequences in the sample. The J gene is TRDJ1, the V gene TRDV2, with D tentatively TRDD3 (6 bases). The CDR3 totals 13 residues. Germline V gives CDR1 GEAIGNYY, CDR2 EKD. This chain's CDR3 is CACDTGMDDKLIF. CDR3 bases: TGTGCCTGCGACACGGGGATGGACGATAAACTCATCTTT.